These 29 T cell receptor beta chains share one sample of origin, sequenced in a study of vaccination and CD4 T cells after COVID-19. These TCRs are of unknown antigen specificity. The Oncomine TCR Beta short-read assay was applied to DNA of cultured CD4+ T cells. TCRdb recomputed calls from the PCR reads with MiXCR, one row per CDR3 protein. This sample has about 18,000 distinct CDR3 sequences, with around two fifths found just once. Noted treatment: roughly 10-day PBMC culture with coronavirus spike peptide pools or control peptides (ViraFEST assay). This specimen consisted of CD4+ T cells from blood, cultured in vitro, obtained after SARS-CoV-2 vaccination. The receptor source for this set is a human donor who had recovered from COVID-19.

The chain links TRBV20-1 to TRBJ1-2, with D tentatively TRBD1 (5 bases). CDR1 is DFQATT, CDR2 SNEGSKA, per germline (reference sequence). V shed 1 base and J shed 3 bases, with 6 bases lying between them. The CDR3 contains 12 residues. In nucleotides, the CDR3 is TGCAGTGCTAGAGTAGGGGACTATGGCTACACCTTC. Translated: CSARVGDYGYTF.

This chain links TRBV7-9 with TRBJ1-6; TRBD1 aligns across 8 bases. CDR1 is SEHNR, CDR2 FQNEAQ, per germline (reference sequence). Trimming at V came to 5 bases and at J to 6 bases, leaving 9 bases not matched to a gene. There are 16 residues in the CDR3. In nucleotides, the CDR3 is TGTGCCAGCAGCCTTTGGACAGGGAGCGGTAATTCACCCCTCCACTTT. It encodes CASSLWTGSGNSPLHF.

The rearrangement joins TRBV6-4 to TRBJ1-3, with TRBD1 matching 10 bases. CDR1 is MRHNA and CDR2 is SNTAGT in the germline V gene. Trimming cost V 5 bases and J 8 bases; bases outside gene matches: 12. The CDR3 contains 16 residues. The CDR3 sequence is CASSRGGQGPEYTIYF. The CDR3 DNA sequence: TGTGCCAGCAGTCGGGGGGGACAGGGGCCCGAGTACACCATATATTTT.

This clonotype has more than one count but fewer than ten. This chain connects TRBV5-4 to TRBJ2-7, with D perhaps matching TRBD1 (6 bases). CDR1 and CDR2 (germline): SGHNT, YYREEE (reference sequence). The CDR3 extends over 13 amino acids. V was trimmed by 4 bases and J by 3 bases, leaving 11 bases between them. The DNA for the CDR3 is TGTGCCAGCAGCCTGGACAGAAACTACGAGCAGTACTTC. This sequence encodes CASSLDRNYEQYF. The whole variable domain, remainder taken from reference TRBV5-4 and TRBJ2-7, is ETGVTQSPTHLIKTRGQQVTLRCSSQSGHNTVSWYQQALGQGPQFIFQYYREEENGRGNFPPRFSGLQFPNYSSELNVNALELDDSALYLCASSLDRNYEQYFGPGTRLTVT.

The rearrangement links TRBV2 to TRBJ1-2; 8 nucleotides agree with TRBD1. V lost 3 bases to trimming and J lost 5 bases; unmatched junction nucleotides: 5. CDR1 and CDR2 from the germline V gene are SNHLY and FYNNEI. The CDR3 consists of 14 residues. The DNA of the CDR3 is TGTGCCAGCAGTGAGGCAGGGGGCTGGTATGGCTACACCTTC. Translation: CASSEAGGWYGYTF. Using reference TRBV2 and TRBJ1-2 for the parts outside the CDR3, the full variable domain is EPEVTQTPSHQVTQMGQEVILRCVPISNHLYFYWYRQILGQKVEFLVSFYNNEISEKSEIFDDQFSVERPDGSNFTLKIRSTKLEDSAMYFCASSEAGGWYGYTFGSGTRLTVV.

This clonotype is medium-sized within its sample. The CDR3 loop is CASSWDRVNQPQHF. As DNA, the CDR3 is TGTGCCAGCAGCTGGGACAGGGTCAATCAGCCCCAGCATTTT. This chain connects TRBV7-8 to TRBJ1-5; the match to TRBD1 covers 9 bases. CDR1 and CDR2 (germline): SGHVS, FQNEAQ. V dropped 4 bases and J dropped 3; count of bases not matched to a gene: 1. There are 14 residues in the CDR3.

The CDR3 protein is CATRGRGLNTEAFF. The CDR3 region has the DNA TGTGCCACCAGAGGCAGGGGGCTGAACACTGAAGCTTTCTTT. The rearrangement uses TRBV24-1 and TRBJ1-1; 8 bases line up with TRBD1. The junction had 3 bases not matched to a gene; V was cut back by 7 bases and J by 0 bases. This CDR3 has 14 residues. Germline-derived CDR1 and CDR2 are KGHDR and SFDVKD.

For this clonotype: Germline is not matched at one junction end, which may reflect a read error. The CDR3, as DNA: TGCAGTGCTAGAGGTCGGACGGGGAACACTGTAGCTTTCTTT. Residues: CSARGRTGNTVAFF. The chain couples TRBV20-1 to TRBJ1-1; D remains ambiguous. CDR3 length equals 14 residues. Germline CDR1 and CDR2: DFQATT and SNEGSKA (reference sequence).

This clonotype was seen a few times. The CDR3, as DNA: TGTGCCAGTAGACAGGGATCGACAGGGTTCGGAACTGAAGCTTTCTTT. This gives the protein CASRQGSTGFGTEAFF. The rearrangement uses TRBV19 and TRBJ1-1; 7 positions match TRBD1. This CDR3 spans 16 amino acids. CDR1 LNHDA and CDR2 SQIVND come from the germline V gene (reference sequence). V was pared by 6 bases and J by 5 bases, with 15 bases of the junction left unmatched.

This clonotype was seen only a few times. Here the CDR3 reads CASSIEGRGLPYSNQPQHF. As DNA, the CDR3 is TGTGCCAGTAGTATAGAGGGCAGGGGGCTTCCCTATAGCAATCAGCCCCAGCATTTT. V usage is TRBV19 and J usage is TRBJ1-5; 8 bases map to TRBD1. V lost 0 bases to trimming and J lost 0 bases; unmatched junction nucleotides: 10. The germline V gene has CDR1 LNHDA and CDR2 SQIVND (reference sequence). CDR3 length equals 19 residues.

The V call is TRBV7-2, the J call TRBJ1-2; no firm D call. Germline lookup yields CDR1 SGHTA and CDR2 FQGNSA. The CDR3 contains 16 residues. Trimming pared 1 base from V and 8 bases from J, leaving 20 bases between. CDR3 sequence: CASSLESRSQSGGYTF. CDR3 in DNA: TGTGCCAGCAGCTTAGAAAGCCGGTCACAAAGCGGGGGCTACACCTTC.

The rearrangement uses TRBV20-1 and TRBJ1-1, with D unclear. The ends were cut back, 0 bases at V and 2 bases at J, with 22 bases in the middle. This CDR3 is 18 amino acids long. Germline values: CDR1 DFQATT, CDR2 SNEGSKA (reference sequence). As DNA, the CDR3 is TGCAGTGCTAGAGAAGTTGGCGGGCAAAGGATTATTAACACTGAAGCTTTCTTT. Amino acids: CSAREVGGQRIINTEAFF.

This rearrangement joins TRBV11-3 to TRBJ2-7; D ambiguous. The CDR3 has 15 residues. Trimming stripped 7 bases from V and 0 bases from J, with 16 bases between. Germline CDR1 and CDR2: SGHNT and YENEEA. CDR3 DNA sequence: TGTGCCAGCAAAAAGAGCAGGTTGAGCTCCTACGAGCAGTACTTC. This sequence encodes CASKKSRLSSYEQYF. Using reference TRBV11-3 and TRBJ2-7 for the parts outside the CDR3, the full variable domain is EAGVVQSPRYKIIEKKQPVAFWCNPISGHNTLYWYLQNLGQGPELLIRYENEEAVDDSQLPKDRFSAERLKGVDSTLKIQPAELGDSAVYLCASKKSRLSSYEQYFGPGTRLTVT.

V and J are TRBV4-3 and TRBJ1-2; D remains unclear. Germline-derived CDR1 and CDR2 are LGHNA and YSLEER. This CDR3 spans 14 amino acids. V dropped 0 bases and J dropped 2 bases, with 7 bases sitting between them. CDR3 amino acids: CASSQDGQNYGYTF. Here the CDR3 DNA reads TGCGCCAGCAGCCAAGACGGGCAGAACTATGGCTACACCTTC.

This clonotype is medium-sized. V and J are TRBV6-1 and TRBJ1-2; tentatively, D is TRBD1 (6 bases). This CDR3 spans 13 amino acids. Trimming stripped 2 bases from V and 3 bases from J, with 7 bases between. Germline loops: CDR1 MNHNS, CDR2 SASEGT. The CDR3 DNA reads TGTGCCAGCAGTGAAAGGGGGGACTATGGCTACACCTTC. Protein product: CASSERGDYGYTF.

Worth noting for this clonotype: The CDR3 end shows no conserved phenylalanine or tryptophan, and so a read error is likely. The chain has TRBV15 and TRBJ1-6; unclear D gene. CDR3 length equals 17 residues. The V and J ends lost 0 bases and 0 bases respectively, with 9 bases between them. Looked up from germline, CDR1 is LNHNV and CDR2 is YYDKDF (reference sequence). The CDR3 DNA reads as TGTGCCACCAGCAGAGACAAAGGAAGCTCCTATAATTCACCCCTCCACTCT. This gives the protein CATSRDKGSSYNSPLHS.

The rearrangement links TRBV27 to TRBJ1-1; D is unclear. V dropped 2 bases and J dropped 5 bases, with 18 bases sitting between them. Germline V CDR1 and CDR2: MNHEY, SMNVEV (reference sequence). This CDR3 has 16 amino acids. CDR3 nucleotide sequence: TGTGCCAGCAGTTTAGGGTCGGGGTCACGACGGACTGAAGCTTTCTTT. It yields the protein CASSLGSGSRRTEAFF.

The count of this clonotype is one. J is TRBJ2-2 and V is TRBV7-9, with D possibly matching TRBD1 (6 bases). The V end lost 1 base, the J end lost 1 base, and 7 bases lay between the germline ends. Germline CDR1 and CDR2: SEHNR and FQNEAQ (reference sequence). This CDR3 has 15 residues. The CDR3 nucleotides read TGTGCCAGCAGCTTAGACAGGGAGAACACCGGGGAGCTGTTTTTT. Translated: CASSLDRENTGELFF.

The J gene is TRBJ1-1, the V gene TRBV12-3 or TRBV12-4, with D unclear. V lost 5 bases and J 3 bases, leaving 10 bases between the germline ends. The CDR3 sequence is 13 residues long. CDR3 in amino acids: CASSLLRDTEAFF. The DNA for the CDR3 is TGTGCCAGCAGTCTGCTCCGGGACACTGAAGCTTTCTTT.

The count of this clonotype is one. The rearrangement joins TRBV6-5 to TRBJ2-1; 16 bases agree with TRBD2. Germline CDR1 reads MNHEY; CDR2 reads SVGAGI. The CDR3 contains 18 residues. J gave up 11 bases and V 0 bases, and 10 bases lay outside the gene matches. The DNA for the CDR3 is TGTGCCAGCAGTTACTCACTCCACCCGGGACTAGCGGGAGGGCAGCAGTTCTTC. This sequence encodes CASSYSLHPGLAGGQQFF.

The CDR3 DNA follows: TGTGCCAGCAGCTTAGGAGAGAAAGAGACCCAGTACTTC. Its protein product is CASSLGEKETQYF. V and J are TRBV11-2 and TRBJ2-5; D not certain. Germline assignment: CDR1 SGHAT and CDR2 FQNNGV. Trimming removed 1 base from V and 3 bases from J, with 6 bases in between. The CDR3 has 13 residues.

This clonotype came up a few times. The chain recombines TRBV10-2 with TRBJ1-2; D perhaps matches TRBD1 (5 bases). Germline-derived CDR1 and CDR2 are WSHSY and SAAADI. The V gene lost 2 bases and the J gene lost 7 bases, with 14 bases spanning the gap. The CDR3 extends over 14 amino acids. CDR3 DNA: TGCGCCAGCAGTGAGGTCGGGGGGTACGGTGGCTACACCTTC. Its protein product is CASSEVGGYGGYTF.

The chain recombines TRBV6-1 with TRBJ2-7; D call uncertain. This CDR3 is 13 amino acids long. Trimming removed 3 bases from V and 1 base from J, with 7 bases in between. The germline gives CDR1 MNHNS, CDR2 SASEGT. The CDR3 protein is CASSESVSYEQYF. For the CDR3, the DNA is TGTGCCAGCAGTGAGTCCGTATCCTACGAGCAGTACTTC.

This chain links TRBV27 with TRBJ2-7; unclear D gene. Trimming removed 6 bases from V and 4 bases from J, with 10 bases in between. The CDR3 has 12 amino acids. Per the germline V gene, CDR1 is MNHEY and CDR2 is SMNVEV (reference sequence). This chain's CDR3 is CASSPSGYEQYF. Here the CDR3 DNA reads TGTGCCAGCAGCCCCTCCGGTTACGAGCAGTACTTC.

This chain joins TRBV2 and TRBJ1-1, with D possibly TRBD1 on 5 matching bases. The length of the CDR3 is 13 residues. V was shortened by 4 bases and J by 4 bases, with 10 bases between the two germline ends. The germline CDR1 and CDR2 sequences are SNHLY and FYNNEI. In DNA form, the CDR3 reads TGTGCCAGCAGTGCCCCCAGGGTCACTGAAGCTTTCTTT. Encoded protein: CASSAPRVTEAFF.

This clonotype has only a few counts. The chain has TRBV5-1 and TRBJ2-3; no firm D call. V was shortened by 4 bases and J by 3 bases, with 9 bases between the two germline ends. Germline CDR1 is SGHRS and CDR2 is YFSETQ. This CDR3 has 13 amino acids. CDR3: CASSRGRTDTQYF. CDR3 DNA sequence: TGCGCCAGCAGCCGCGGACGGACAGATACGCAGTATTTT.

This clonotype came up once. This rearrangement joins TRBV9 to TRBJ2-1; no reliable D call. The V end was cut by 4 bases, the J end by 8 bases, with 10 bases between. This CDR3 is built from 12 residues. Germline V gives CDR1 SGDLS, CDR2 YYNGEE. The DNA for the CDR3 is TGTGCCAGCAGCCACGCAAGCGATGAGCAGTTCTTC. It codes for CASSHASDEQFF.

This clonotype was seen a single time. The genes are TRBV27 and TRBJ2-7; TRBD1 agrees at 10 bases. J was trimmed by 0 bases and V by 5 bases; bases with no gene match: 7. The CDR3 consists of 16 residues. CDR1 is MNHEY, CDR2 SMNVEV, per germline (reference sequence). For the CDR3, the DNA is TGTGCCAGCAGTAGTCCGGGACAGGGGACCTCCTACGAGCAGTACTTC. This codes for CASSSPGQGTSYEQYF.

The chain combines TRBV7-2 with TRBJ2-7; no clear D. This CDR3 is 13 amino acids long. CDR1 is SGHTA, CDR2 FQGNSA, per germline. The V gene lost 1 base and the J gene lost 2 bases, with 6 bases spanning the gap. The CDR3 protein is CASSLVRAYEQYF. CDR3 bases: TGTGCCAGCAGCTTAGTCAGAGCCTACGAGCAGTACTTC.